Presented here are 8 T cell receptor beta chains from one specimen sequenced in a study of identical twins. TCRdb re-analysed the 5' RACE reads in MiXCR, keeping a single row per CDR3 protein. In the table there are more than 600,000 distinct CDR3 sequences, around a sixth of which are singletons. This same sample was also taken into another study, of T cells expressing NK-cell markers.

The sequencing sample was made of PBMCs. The receptors shown here come from a woman aged 18-29 years in good health.

The genes are TRBV20-1 and TRBJ2-7, with D tentatively TRBD2 (6 bases). Per the germline V gene, CDR1 is DFQATT and CDR2 is SNEGSKA (reference sequence). The length of the CDR3 is 13 residues. Trimming cost V 3 bases and J 2 bases, with 11 bases left between them. The CDR3 region has the DNA TGCAGTGCTAGGGACGGGAGTACCTACGAGCAGTACTTC. Its translation is CSARDGSTYEQYF.

This CDR3 reads CASSPVGLVNSYEQYF. The CDR3 region has the DNA TGTGCCAGCTCACCAGTCGGACTCGTGAACTCCTACGAGCAGTACTTC. The chain uses TRBV18 and TRBJ2-7; a possible D gene is TRBD2 (5 bases). Germline V gene data show CDR1 as KGHSH and CDR2 as LQKENI. CDR3 length equals 16 residues. Trimming left V 2 bases short and J 0 bases short, with 14 bases between. Looking up the rest from reference TRBV18 and TRBJ2-7 gives the full variable domain: NAGVMQNPRHLVRRRGQEARLRCSPMKGHSHVYWYRQLPEEGLKFMVYLQKENIIDESGMPKERFSAEFPKEGPSILRIQQVVRGDSAAYFCASSPVGLVNSYEQYFGPGTRLTVT.

This clonotype has more than one count but fewer than ten. The chain recombines TRBV12-3 or TRBV12-4 with TRBJ1-1; D ambiguous. Between the trimmed V and J ends, which lost 7 bases and 0 bases, there was a span of 21 bases. The CDR3 consists of 17 residues. CDR3: CASIPRRTAELNTEAFF. CDR3 nucleotides: TGTGCCAGCATCCCCAGAAGGACGGCAGAATTGAACACTGAAGCTTTCTTT.

This rearrangement joins TRBV6-1 to TRBJ2-6; possibly TRBD2 for D (5 bases). From germline, CDR1 is MNHNS and CDR2 SASEGT. The CDR3 covers 16 residues. Trimming pared 7 bases from V and 4 bases from J, leaving 17 bases between. The CDR3 region has the DNA TGTGCCAGCAAACCCCTCCAAGCGGCCGGGGCCAACGTCCTGACTTTC. This gives the protein CASKPLQAAGANVLTF.

The rearrangement links TRBV9 to TRBJ2-1, with TRBD2 as a possible D gene (5 bases). This CDR3 has 12 residues. V lost 4 bases and J lost 8, with 10 bases in between. Germline V gives CDR1 SGDLS, CDR2 YYNGEE. This CDR3 reads CASSQGGDEQFF. Here the CDR3 DNA reads TGTGCCAGCAGCCAAGGAGGAGATGAGCAGTTCTTC.

The chain joins TRBV10-3 to TRBJ2-3; D remains unclear. Germline CDR1 and CDR2: ENHRY and SYGVKD. This CDR3 has 15 residues. Trimming shortened V by 0 bases and J by 4 bases, and 11 bases separated the two germline ends. This chain's CDR3 is CAISESISEPDTQYF. The CDR3 DNA reads as TGTGCCATCAGTGAGTCGATCTCTGAGCCAGATACGCAGTATTTT.

This clonotype occurred many times. The V gene is TRBV7-2, the J gene TRBJ2-5, with TRBD2 as a possible D gene (5 bases). This CDR3 spans 13 amino acids. The germline gives CDR1 SGHTA, CDR2 FQGNSA. V shed 4 bases and J shed 2 bases, with 8 bases lying between them. The CDR3, as DNA: TGTGCCAGCAGCTCCGGGGTTCAAGAGACCCAGTACTTC. This encodes CASSSGVQETQYF. Together with reference TRBV7-2 and TRBJ2-5, the CDR3 gives the full variable domain: GAGVSQSPSNKVTEKGKDVELRCDPISGHTALYWYRQSLGQGLEFLIYFQGNSAPDKSGLPSDRFSAERTGGSVSTLTIQRTQQEDSAVYLCASSSGVQETQYFGPGTRLLVL.

There are a few counts of this clonotype. The chain uses TRBV5-1 and TRBJ2-7; D possibly matches TRBD1 or TRBD2 (5 bases each). The CDR3 length is 15 residues. The germline gives CDR1 SGHRS, CDR2 YFSETQ. The V end was cut by 4 bases, the J end by 2 bases, with 16 bases between. The chain's CDR3 is CASSGTDQSTYEQYF. The CDR3 nucleotides are TGCGCCAGCAGCGGGACGGACCAGTCCACCTACGAGCAGTACTTC. Supplemented by reference TRBV5-1 and TRBJ2-7, the full variable domain reads KAGVTQTPRYLIKTRGQQVTLSCSPISGHRSVSWYQQTPGQGLQFLFEYFSETQRNKGNFPGRFSGRQFSNSRSEMNVSTLELGDSALYLCASSGTDQSTYEQYFGPGTRLTVT.